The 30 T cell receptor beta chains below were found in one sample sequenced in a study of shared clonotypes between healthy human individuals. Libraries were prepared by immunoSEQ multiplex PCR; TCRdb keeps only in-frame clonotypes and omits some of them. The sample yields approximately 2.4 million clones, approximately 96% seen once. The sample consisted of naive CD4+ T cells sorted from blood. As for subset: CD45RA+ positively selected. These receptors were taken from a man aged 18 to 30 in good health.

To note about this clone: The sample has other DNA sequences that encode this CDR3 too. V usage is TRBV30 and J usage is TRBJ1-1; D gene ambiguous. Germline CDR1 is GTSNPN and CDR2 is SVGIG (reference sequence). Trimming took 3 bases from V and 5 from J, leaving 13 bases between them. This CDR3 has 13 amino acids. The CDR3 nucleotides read TGTGCCTGGAGCCTTAGTAGAGGGACTGAAGCTTTCTTT. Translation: CAWSLSRGTEAFF.

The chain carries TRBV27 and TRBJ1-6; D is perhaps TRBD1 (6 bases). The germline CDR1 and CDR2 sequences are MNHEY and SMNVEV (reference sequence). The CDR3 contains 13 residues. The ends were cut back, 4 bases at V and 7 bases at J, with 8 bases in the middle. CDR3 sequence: CASSYQGNSPLHF. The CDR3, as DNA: TGTGCCAGCAGTTATCAGGGGAATTCACCCCTCCACTTT.

CDR3 protein: CASSQGSHRGAEAFF. The CDR3 nucleotides read TGTGCCAGCAGCCAAGGTTCCCACAGGGGCGCTGAAGCTTTCTTT. This rearrangement joins TRBV14 to TRBJ1-1; 7 nucleotides match TRBD1. The J segment lost 6 bases and the V segment lost 1 base, leaving 8 bases of the junction unmatched. CDR1 and CDR2 (germline): SGHDN, FVKESK. The CDR3 consists of 15 residues.

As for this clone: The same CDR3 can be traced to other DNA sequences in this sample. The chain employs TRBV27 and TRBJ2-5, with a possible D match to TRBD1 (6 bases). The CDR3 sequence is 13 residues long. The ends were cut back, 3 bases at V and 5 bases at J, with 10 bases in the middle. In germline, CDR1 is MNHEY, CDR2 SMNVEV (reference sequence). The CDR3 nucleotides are TGTGCCAGCAGTTTCCAGGGGCGGGAGACCCAGTACTTC. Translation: CASSFQGRETQYF.

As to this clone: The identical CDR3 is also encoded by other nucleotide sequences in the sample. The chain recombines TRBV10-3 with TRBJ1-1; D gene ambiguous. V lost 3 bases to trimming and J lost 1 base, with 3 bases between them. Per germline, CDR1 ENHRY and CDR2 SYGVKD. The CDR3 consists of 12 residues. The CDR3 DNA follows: TGTGCCATCAGTGAAGGGAACACTGAAGCTTTCTTT. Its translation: CAISEGNTEAFF.

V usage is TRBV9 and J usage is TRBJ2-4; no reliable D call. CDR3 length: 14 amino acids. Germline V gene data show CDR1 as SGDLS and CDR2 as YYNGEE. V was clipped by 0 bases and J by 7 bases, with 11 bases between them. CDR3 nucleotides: TGTGCCAGCAGCGTAGAAGACTCGTGGAACATTCAGTACTTC. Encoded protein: CASSVEDSWNIQYF.

The CDR3 loop is CASSYRDGEAFF. The CDR3 coding sequence is TGTGCCAGCAGTTATAGGGACGGGGAAGCTTTCTTT. The chain has TRBV6-6 and TRBJ1-1; TRBD1 is a possible D gene (5 bases). Per the germline V gene, CDR1 is MNHNY and CDR2 is SVGAGI (reference sequence). The CDR3 spans 12 residues. Trimming stripped 3 bases from V and 8 bases from J, with 10 bases between.

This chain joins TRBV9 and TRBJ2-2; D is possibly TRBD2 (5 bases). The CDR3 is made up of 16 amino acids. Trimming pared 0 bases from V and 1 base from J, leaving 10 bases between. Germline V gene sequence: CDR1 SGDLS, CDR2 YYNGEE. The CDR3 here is CASSVGGGLNTGELFF. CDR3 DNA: TGTGCCAGCAGCGTAGGTGGCGGGCTGAACACCGGGGAGCTGTTTTTT.

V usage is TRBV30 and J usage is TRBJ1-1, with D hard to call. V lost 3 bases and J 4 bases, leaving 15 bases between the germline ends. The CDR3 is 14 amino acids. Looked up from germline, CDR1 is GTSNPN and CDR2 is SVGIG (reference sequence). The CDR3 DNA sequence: TGTGCCTGGAGCCCCCCCCCAGCGAGCACTGAAGCTTTCTTT. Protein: CAWSPPPASTEAFF.

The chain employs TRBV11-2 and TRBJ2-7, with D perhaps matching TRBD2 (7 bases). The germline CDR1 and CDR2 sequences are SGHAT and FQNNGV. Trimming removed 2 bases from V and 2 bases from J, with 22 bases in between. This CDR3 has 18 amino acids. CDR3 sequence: CASSLRGGLPGLAYEQYF. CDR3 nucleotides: TGTGCCAGCAGCTTAAGGGGGGGACTGCCCGGCCTCGCCTACGAGCAGTACTTC.

The CDR3 is CAISTPDRGFGNEQFF. CDR3 DNA sequence: TGTGCCATCAGTACCCCGGACAGGGGTTTTGGAAATGAGCAGTTCTTC. The gene calls are TRBV10-3 and TRBJ2-1; the match to TRBD1 covers 9 bases. The CDR3 length is 16 residues. J gave up 7 bases and V 5 bases, and 12 bases lay outside the gene matches. Germline V gene data show CDR1 as ENHRY and CDR2 as SYGVKD.

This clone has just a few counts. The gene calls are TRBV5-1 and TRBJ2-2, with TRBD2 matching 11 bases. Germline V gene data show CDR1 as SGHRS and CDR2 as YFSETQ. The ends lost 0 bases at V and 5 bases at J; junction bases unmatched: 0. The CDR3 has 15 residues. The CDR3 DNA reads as TGCGCCAGCAGCTTGGGGACTAGCGGGACCGGGGAGCTGTTTTTT. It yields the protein CASSLGTSGTGELFF.

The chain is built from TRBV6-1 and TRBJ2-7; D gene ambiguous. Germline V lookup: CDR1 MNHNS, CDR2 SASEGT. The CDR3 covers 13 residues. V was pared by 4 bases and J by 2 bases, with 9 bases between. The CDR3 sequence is CASSGHPPYEQYF. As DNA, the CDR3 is TGTGCCAGCAGTGGGCACCCCCCCTACGAGCAGTACTTC.

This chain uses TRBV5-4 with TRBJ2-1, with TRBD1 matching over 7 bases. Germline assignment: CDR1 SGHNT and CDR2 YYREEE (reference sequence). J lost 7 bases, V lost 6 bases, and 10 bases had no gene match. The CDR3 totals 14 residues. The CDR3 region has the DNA TGTGCCAGCAAACTGACAGGGACGAATAATGAGCAGTTCTTC. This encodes CASKLTGTNNEQFF. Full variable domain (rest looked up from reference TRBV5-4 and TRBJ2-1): ETGVTQSPTHLIKTRGQQVTLRCSSQSGHNTVSWYQQALGQGPQFIFQYYREEENGRGNFPPRFSGLQFPNYSSELNVNALELDDSALYLCASKLTGTNNEQFFGPGTRLTVL.

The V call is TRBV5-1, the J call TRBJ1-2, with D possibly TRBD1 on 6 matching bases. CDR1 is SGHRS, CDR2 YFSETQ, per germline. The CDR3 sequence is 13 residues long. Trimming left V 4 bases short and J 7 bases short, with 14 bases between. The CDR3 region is CASSPDRLIGYTF. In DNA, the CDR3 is TGCGCCAGCAGCCCAGACAGGCTAATTGGCTACACCTTC.

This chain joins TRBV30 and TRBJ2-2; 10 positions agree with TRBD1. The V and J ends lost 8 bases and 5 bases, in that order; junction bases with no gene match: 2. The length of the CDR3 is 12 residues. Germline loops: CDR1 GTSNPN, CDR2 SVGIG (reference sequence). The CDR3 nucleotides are TGTGCCCGACAGGGGGCAACCGGGGAGCTGTTTTTT. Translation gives CARQGATGELFF. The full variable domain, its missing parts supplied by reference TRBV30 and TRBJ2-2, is SQTIHQWPATLVQPVGSPLSLECTVEGTSNPNLYWYRQAAGRGLQLLFYSVGIGQISSEVPQNLSASRPQDRQFILSSKKLLLSDSGFYLCARQGATGELFFGEGSRLTVL.

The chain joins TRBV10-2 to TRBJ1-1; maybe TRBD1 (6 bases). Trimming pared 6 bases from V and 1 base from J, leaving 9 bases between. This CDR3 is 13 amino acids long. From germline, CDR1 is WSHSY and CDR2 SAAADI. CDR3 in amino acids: CASRPQGNTEAFF. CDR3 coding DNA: TGCGCCAGCAGACCACAGGGGAACACTGAAGCTTTCTTT.

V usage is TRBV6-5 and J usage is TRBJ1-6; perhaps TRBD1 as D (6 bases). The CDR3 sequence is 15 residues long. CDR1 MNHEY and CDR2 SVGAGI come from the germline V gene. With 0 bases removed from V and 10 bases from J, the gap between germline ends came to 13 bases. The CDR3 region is CASSYSAGVGSPLHF. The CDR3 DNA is TGTGCCAGCAGTTACTCGGCAGGGGTAGGCTCACCCCTCCACTTT.

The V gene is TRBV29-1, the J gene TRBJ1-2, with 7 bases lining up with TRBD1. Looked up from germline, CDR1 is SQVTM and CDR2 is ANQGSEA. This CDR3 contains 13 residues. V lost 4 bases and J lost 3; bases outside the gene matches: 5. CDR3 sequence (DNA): TGCAGCGTTGCCGAGGGACAGTACTATGGCTACACCTTC. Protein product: CSVAEGQYYGYTF.

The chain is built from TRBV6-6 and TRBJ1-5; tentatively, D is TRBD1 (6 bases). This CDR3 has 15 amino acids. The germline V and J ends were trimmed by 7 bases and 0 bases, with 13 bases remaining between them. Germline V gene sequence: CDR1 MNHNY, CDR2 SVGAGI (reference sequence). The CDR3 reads CASTAGVDSNQPQHF. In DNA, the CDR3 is TGTGCCAGCACCGCAGGGGTGGATAGCAATCAGCCCCAGCATTTT.

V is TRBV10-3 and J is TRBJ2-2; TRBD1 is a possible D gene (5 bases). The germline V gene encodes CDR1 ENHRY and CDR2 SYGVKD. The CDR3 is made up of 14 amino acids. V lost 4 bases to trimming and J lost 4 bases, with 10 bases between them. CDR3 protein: CAISGQLITGELFF. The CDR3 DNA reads TGTGCCATCAGTGGACAGCTAATCACCGGGGAGCTGTTTTTT.

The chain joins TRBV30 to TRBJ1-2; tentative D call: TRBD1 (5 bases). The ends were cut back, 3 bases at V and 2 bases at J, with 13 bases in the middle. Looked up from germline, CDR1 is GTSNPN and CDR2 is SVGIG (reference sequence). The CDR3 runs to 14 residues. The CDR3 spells CAWRKDIRNYGYTF. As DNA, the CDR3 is TGTGCCTGGAGAAAGGACATACGAAACTATGGCTACACCTTC.

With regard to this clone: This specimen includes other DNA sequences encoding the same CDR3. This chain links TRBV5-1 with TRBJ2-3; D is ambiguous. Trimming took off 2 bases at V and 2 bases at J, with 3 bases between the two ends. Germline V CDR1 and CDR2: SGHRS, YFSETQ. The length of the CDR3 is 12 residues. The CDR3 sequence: CASSLYTDTQYF. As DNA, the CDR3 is TGCGCCAGCAGCTTATACACAGATACGCAGTATTTT.

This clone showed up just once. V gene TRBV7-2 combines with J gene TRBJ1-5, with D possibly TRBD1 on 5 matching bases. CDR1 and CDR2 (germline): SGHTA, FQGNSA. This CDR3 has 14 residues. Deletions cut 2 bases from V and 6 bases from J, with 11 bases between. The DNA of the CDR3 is TGTGCCAGCAGCTTACTCAGGGCCCCTCAGCCCCAGCATTTT. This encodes CASSLLRAPQPQHF.

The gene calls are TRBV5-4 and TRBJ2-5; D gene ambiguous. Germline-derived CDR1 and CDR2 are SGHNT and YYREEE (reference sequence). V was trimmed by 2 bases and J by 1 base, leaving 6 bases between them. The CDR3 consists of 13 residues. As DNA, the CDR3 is TGTGCCAGCAGCTTTTATGGCCAAGAGACCCAGTACTTC. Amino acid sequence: CASSFYGQETQYF.

The CDR3 bases are TGCAGCGTTTCAGGGGACACCTACGAGCAGTACTTC. Its protein is CSVSGDTYEQYF. The J gene is TRBJ2-7, the V gene TRBV29-1, with D possibly being TRBD1 (6 bases). The germline gives CDR1 SQVTM, CDR2 ANQGSEA. The CDR3 is 12 residues long. Between the trimmed V and J ends, which lost 5 bases and 2 bases, there was a span of 10 bases.

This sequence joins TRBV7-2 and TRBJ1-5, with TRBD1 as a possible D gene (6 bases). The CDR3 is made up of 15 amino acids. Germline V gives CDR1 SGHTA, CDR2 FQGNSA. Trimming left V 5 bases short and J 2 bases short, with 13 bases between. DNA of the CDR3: TGTGCCAGCAGCCGGGCGGGGGCGGGCAATCAGCCCCAGCATTTT. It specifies CASSRAGAGNQPQHF.

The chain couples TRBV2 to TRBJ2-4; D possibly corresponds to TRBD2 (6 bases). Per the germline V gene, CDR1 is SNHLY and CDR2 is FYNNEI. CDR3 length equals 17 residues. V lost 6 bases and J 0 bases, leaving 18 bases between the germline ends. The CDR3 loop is CASRGLRGEIAKNIQYF. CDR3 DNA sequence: TGTGCCAGCAGGGGACTCAGAGGTGAGATAGCCAAAAACATTCAGTACTTC. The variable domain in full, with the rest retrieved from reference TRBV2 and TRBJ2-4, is EPEVTQTPSHQVTQMGQEVILRCVPISNHLYFYWYRQILGQKVEFLVSFYNNEISEKSEIFDDQFSVERPDGSNFTLKIRSTKLEDSAMYFCASRGLRGEIAKNIQYFGAGTRLSVL.

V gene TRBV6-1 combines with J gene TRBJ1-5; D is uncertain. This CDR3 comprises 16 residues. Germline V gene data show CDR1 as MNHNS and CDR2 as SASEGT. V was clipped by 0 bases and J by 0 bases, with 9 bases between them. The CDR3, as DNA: TGTGCCAGCAGTGAAGCAACCCAGGTTAGCAATCAGCCCCAGCATTTT. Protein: CASSEATQVSNQPQHF.

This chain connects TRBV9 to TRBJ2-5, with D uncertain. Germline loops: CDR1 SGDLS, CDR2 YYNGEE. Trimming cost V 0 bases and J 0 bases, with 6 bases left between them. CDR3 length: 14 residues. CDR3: CASSVVGYQETQYF. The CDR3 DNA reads TGTGCCAGCAGCGTAGTGGGCTACCAAGAGACCCAGTACTTC.